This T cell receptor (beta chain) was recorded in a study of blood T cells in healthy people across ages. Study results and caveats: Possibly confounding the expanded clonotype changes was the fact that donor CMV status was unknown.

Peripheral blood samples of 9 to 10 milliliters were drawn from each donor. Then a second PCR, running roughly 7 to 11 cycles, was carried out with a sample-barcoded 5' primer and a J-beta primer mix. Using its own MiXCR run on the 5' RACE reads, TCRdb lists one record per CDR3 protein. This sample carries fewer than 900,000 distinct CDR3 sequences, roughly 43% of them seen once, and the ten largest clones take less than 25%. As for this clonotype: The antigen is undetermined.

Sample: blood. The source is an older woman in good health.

DNA for the CDR3: TGTGCCAGCCCCGTGGGGGATAACACCGGGGAGCTGTTTTTT. The encoded protein is CASPVGDNTGELFF. The gene calls are TRBV6-1 and TRBJ2-2; perhaps D is TRBD1 or TRBD2 (5 bases each). There are 14 residues in the CDR3. Germline V gene data show CDR1 as MNHNS and CDR2 as SASEGT. With 8 bases removed from V and 2 bases from J, the gap between germline ends came to 12 bases.